This is a list of T cell receptor beta chains from one sample in a study of blood T cell repertoires in COVID-19. Clones were read by immunoSEQ multiplex PCR, and TCRdb kept only the in-frame ones, dropping some. Of around 400,000 clones listed, around 87% are singletons. The specimen sequenced was peripheral blood. Every receptor here comes from a woman aged 55-70 years with COVID-19, enrolled during active disease. The CDR3 runs from the conserved cysteine through the conserved F or W. D genes are given only for firm matches. Not every row has a clone size; where given, it reads once, few, many or a size class.

CDR3nt,CDR3aa,j_gene,d_gene,abundance,v_gene
TGTGCCATCAGCGGGACTAGCGGGGATGGAGAGCAGTACTTC,CAISGTSGDGEQYF,TRBJ2-7,TRBD2,NA,TRBV10-3
TGTGCCAGCAGCTGGGGGACAGCTGGAAACACCATATATTTT,CASSWGTAGNTIYF,TRBJ1-3,TRBD1,NA,TRBV5-6
TGCGCCAGCAGCTCCGGGACACTCACAGATACGCAGTATTTT,CASSSGTLTDTQYF,TRBJ2-3,NA,NA,TRBV5-1
TGTGCCAGCTCACCTGCGGCAGGGGGCGACTATGGCTACACCTTC,CASSPAAGGDYGYTF,TRBJ1-2,TRBD1,few,TRBV18
TGTGCCACCAGTGACCGGAGTGTTGTGGAAGGCTACACCTTC,CATSDRSVVEGYTF,TRBJ1-2,NA,NA,TRBV24-1
TGTGCCAGCAGCTTATCTGCGGGGTTCGGTGAAAAACTGTTTTTT,CASSLSAGFGEKLFF,TRBJ1-4,NA,NA,TRBV7-9
TGTGCCAGCAGGTTGCGGAACACTGAAGCTTTCTTT,CASRLRNTEAFF,TRBJ1-1,NA,NA,TRBV7-2
TGTGCCAGCAGCTTAACCGGCAATCAGCCCCAGCATTTT,CASSLTGNQPQHF,TRBJ1-5,NA,NA,TRBV7-3
TGTGCCAGCAGTCCCGGGGGTCGCTCCTACAATGAGCAGTTCTTC,CASSPGGRSYNEQFF,TRBJ2-1,NA,NA,TRBV2
TGTGCCAGCAGCATCAGGGGGACCCCCGGTGAAAAACTGTTTTTT,CASSIRGTPGEKLFF,TRBJ1-4,TRBD1,once,TRBV7-9
TGTGCCAGCTCACTTATCTCCGCACTCTCCACCGGGGAGCTGTTTTTT,CASSLISALSTGELFF,TRBJ2-2,NA,NA,TRBV18